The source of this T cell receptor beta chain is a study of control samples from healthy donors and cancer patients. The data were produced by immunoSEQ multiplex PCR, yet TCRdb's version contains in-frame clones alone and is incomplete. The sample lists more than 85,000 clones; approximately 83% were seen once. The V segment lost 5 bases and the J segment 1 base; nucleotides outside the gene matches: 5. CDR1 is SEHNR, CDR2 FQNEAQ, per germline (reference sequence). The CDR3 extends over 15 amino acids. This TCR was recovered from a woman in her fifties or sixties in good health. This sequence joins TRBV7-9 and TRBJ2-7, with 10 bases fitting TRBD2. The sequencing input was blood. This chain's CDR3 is CASSRTSGASYEQYF. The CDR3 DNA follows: TGTGCCAGCAGCCGGACTAGCGGAGCATCCTACGAGCAGTACTTC.